This T cell receptor (beta chain) is from a study of blood T cell repertoires in COVID-19 (dated by TCRdb to 2019 to 2021). Background on the whole study: Samples covering the acute and convalescent phases of COVID-19 were provided by collaborators in the United States, Italy and Spain. Sample metadata almost always included a de-identified subject ID, COVID-19 status, age in years and sex. The repertoires were made available in a free public database intended to serve as a resource for research on the immune response to SARS-CoV-2. Deeply sampled blood TCRbeta repertoires from subjects exposed to, actively infected with, or recovered from COVID-19 were included in the dataset. The prospective study material was composed of cDNA or gDNA derived from T cells, B-cell-depleted T cells, or PBMCs. Where HLA class I and class II types were available, the types were taken from metadata supplied by the sample provider, not from assay-based typing. Samples were obtained from the ongoing ImmuneRACE study (first 160 participants) and from about 1,300 subjects provided by 6 global collaborators.

TCRbeta CDR3 regions were amplified from genomic DNA by means of the immunoSEQ Assay, a bias-controlled multiplex PCR. In the original analysis: The number of nucleated cells in each sample was estimated by amplification of reference gene primers within the assay. Sequence reads were collapsed and filtered to measure the absolute abundance of every unique TCRbeta CDR3 rearrangement. For each sample, productive Simpson clonality was calculated as the square root of Simpson's diversity index over productive rearrangements. TCRdb took this table from immuneACCESS and kept in-frame rearrangements with V and J called. Such tables lack part of the clones; where checked against another copy, unresolved V genes explain under half of the gap, and the rest is unexplained. The DNA was the basis for D and trimming; V, J and clone size are from that table. The sample table shows approximately 320,000 clones, and 75% to 85% are seen once. Just over 7% of the sample is held by the ten biggest clonotypes.

General study outcomes and caveats: The amount of clinical and demographic metadata varied by source and participant and was provided uncurated.

Whole blood was collected in K2EDTA tubes by collaborating institutions according to the institutions' own protocols. Collaborator samples were shipped for TCRbeta analysis as frozen whole blood, isolated PBMCs, or DNA extracted from either sample type. Trimming costs V 0 bases and J 1 base, and their ends lie 10 bases apart. The CDR3 sequence holds 15 residues, the cysteine and phenylalanine included. This entry keeps only the CDR3 DNA: 45 bases, framed from base 1. From a lookup of the germline V gene (reference sequence), CDR1 and CDR2 are GTSNPN and SVGIG. About this clone itself: Its antigen is unknown. No base qualities exist here, and no much larger clone lies one base off it.

The specimen sequenced was peripheral blood. This chain is built from TRBV30 and TRBJ1-3; no D gene is confidently identified. This TCR derives from a human donor in a cohort sampled during active COVID-19. The CDR3: CAWSVLGDSGNTIYF. The sequenced DNA: TGTGCCTGGAGTGTACTCGGGGATTCTGGAAACACCATATATTTT. The entire variable domain, with the stretches around the CDR3 drawn from the reference TRBV30 and TRBJ1-3 proteins, is SQTIHQWPATLVQPVGSPLSLECTVEGTSNPNLYWYRQAAGRGLQLLFYSVGIGQISSEVPQNLSASRPQDRQFILSSKKLLLSDSGFYLCAWSVLGDSGNTIYFGEGSWLTVV.